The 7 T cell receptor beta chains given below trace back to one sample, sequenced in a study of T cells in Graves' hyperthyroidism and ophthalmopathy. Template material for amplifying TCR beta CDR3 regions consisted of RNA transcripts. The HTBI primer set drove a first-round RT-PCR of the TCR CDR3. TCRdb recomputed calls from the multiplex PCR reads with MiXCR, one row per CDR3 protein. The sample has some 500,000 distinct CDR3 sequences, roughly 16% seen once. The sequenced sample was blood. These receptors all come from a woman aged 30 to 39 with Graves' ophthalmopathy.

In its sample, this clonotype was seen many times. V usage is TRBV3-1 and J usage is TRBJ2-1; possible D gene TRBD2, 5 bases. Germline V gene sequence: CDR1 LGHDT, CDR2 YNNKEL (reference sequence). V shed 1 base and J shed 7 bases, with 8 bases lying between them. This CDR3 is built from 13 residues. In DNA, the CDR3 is TGTGCCAGCAGCCAAGGAAAGCGGAATGAGCAGTTCTTC. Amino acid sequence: CASSQGKRNEQFF.

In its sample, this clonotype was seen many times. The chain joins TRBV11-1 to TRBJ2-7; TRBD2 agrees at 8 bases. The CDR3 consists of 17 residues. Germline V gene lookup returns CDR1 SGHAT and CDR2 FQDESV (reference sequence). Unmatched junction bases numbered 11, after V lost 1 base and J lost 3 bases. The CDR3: CASSLGGSAGGFYEQYF. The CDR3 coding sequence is TGTGCCAGCAGCTTAGGAGGGTCGGCGGGAGGATTCTACGAGCAGTACTTC.

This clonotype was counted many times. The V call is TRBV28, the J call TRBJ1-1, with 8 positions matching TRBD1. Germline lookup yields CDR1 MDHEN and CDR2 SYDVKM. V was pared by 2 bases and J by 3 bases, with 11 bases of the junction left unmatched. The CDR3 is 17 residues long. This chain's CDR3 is CASSLPRDRPLYTEAFF. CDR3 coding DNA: TGTGCCAGCAGTTTACCCCGGGACAGGCCACTATACACTGAAGCTTTCTTT.

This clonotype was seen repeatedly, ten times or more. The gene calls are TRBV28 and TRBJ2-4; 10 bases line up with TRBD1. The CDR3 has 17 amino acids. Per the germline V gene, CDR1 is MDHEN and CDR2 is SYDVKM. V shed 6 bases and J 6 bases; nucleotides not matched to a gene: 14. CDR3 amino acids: CASSSDRGGSVGNIQYF. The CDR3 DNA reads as TGTGCCAGCAGCTCGGACAGGGGGGGTTCGGTGGGAAACATTCAGTACTTC.

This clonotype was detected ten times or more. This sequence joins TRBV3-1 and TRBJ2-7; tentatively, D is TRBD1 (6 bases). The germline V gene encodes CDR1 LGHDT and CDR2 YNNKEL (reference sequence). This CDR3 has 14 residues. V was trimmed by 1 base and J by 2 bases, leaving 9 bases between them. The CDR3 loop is CASSQGGGAYEQYF. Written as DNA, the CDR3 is TGTGCCAGCAGCCAAGGAGGGGGAGCCTACGAGCAGTACTTC.

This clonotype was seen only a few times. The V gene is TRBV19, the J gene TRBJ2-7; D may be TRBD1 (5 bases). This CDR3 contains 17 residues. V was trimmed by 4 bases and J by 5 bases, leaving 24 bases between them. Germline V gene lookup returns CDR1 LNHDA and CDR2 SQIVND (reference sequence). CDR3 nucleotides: TGTGCCAGTAGTACAATAGGGGCGAGACACGGTAAGGACGAGCAGTACTTC. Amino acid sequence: CASSTIGARHGKDEQYF. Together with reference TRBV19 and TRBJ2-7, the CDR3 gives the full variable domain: DGGITQSPKYLFRKEGQNVTLSCEQNLNHDAMYWYRQDPGQGLRLIYYSQIVNDFQKGDIAEGYSVSREKKESFPLTVTSAQKNPTAFYLCASSTIGARHGKDEQYFGPGTRLTVT.

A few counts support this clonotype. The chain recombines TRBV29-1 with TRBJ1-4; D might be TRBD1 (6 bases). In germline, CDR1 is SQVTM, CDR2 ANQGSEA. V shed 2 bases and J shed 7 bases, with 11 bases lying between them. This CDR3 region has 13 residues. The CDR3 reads CSVETGRGEKLFF. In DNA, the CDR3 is TGCAGCGTTGAAACAGGGAGAGGTGAAAAACTGTTTTTT.